Sequencing of this T cell receptor beta chain was carried out in a study of T cell responses to AZD1222 COVID-19 vaccine. General study findings and limits: Repertoires were collected only later (after the peak T cell response had occurred). Most donors were white British and more were female, and clonal diversity was possibly underestimated.

TCRdb keeps only in-frame clones here, not all; method: immunoSEQ multiplex PCR. The data show 90,000 to 120,000 clones, about 90% seen once. V lost 8 bases, J lost 0 bases, and 8 bases lay in between. The CDR3 extends over 13 amino acids. From germline, CDR1 is SNHLY and CDR2 FYNNEI. A note on this clone: Its antigen is as yet unknown.

This receptor was taken from an adult in good health. Specimen: peripheral blood, collected on day 0 of AZD1222 vaccination. The chain carries TRBV2 and TRBJ1-3, with D unclear. The CDR3 here is CASRTSSGNTIYF. CDR3 bases: TGTGCCAGCCGAACCTCCTCTGGAAACACCATATATTTT.